A single sample gave rise to the 12 T cell receptor beta chains below, sequenced in a study of cytomegalovirus exposure and HLA in healthy donors. The PCR contained 60 Vbeta and 13 Jbeta primers. Libraries were prepared by immunoSEQ multiplex PCR; TCRdb keeps only in-frame clonotypes and omits some of them. The sample contains more than 150,000 clones, about four fifths of which appear only once. Sequenced input: PBMCs. All receptors come from a woman aged 25-40 years in good health and CMV-seronegative.

The rearrangement joins TRBV27 to TRBJ1-2; TRBD1 matches at 10 bases. CDR1 is MNHEY, CDR2 SMNVEV, per germline (reference sequence). Trimming at V came to 0 bases and at J to 4 bases, leaving 11 bases not matched to a gene. The CDR3 contains 18 residues. The CDR3 reads CASSLSRGQGITAYGYTF. CDR3 sequence (DNA): TGTGCCAGCAGTTTATCGAGGGGACAGGGGATCACCGCCTATGGCTACACCTTC.

The chain has TRBV4-1 and TRBJ1-4, with D possibly TRBD1 on 6 matching bases. The CDR3 is 16 amino acids. With 1 base removed from V and 6 bases from J, the gap between germline ends came to 15 bases. Germline CDR1 reads MGHRA; CDR2 reads YSYEKL. The CDR3 sequence: CASSQVGTGSYEKLFF. In DNA, the CDR3 is TGCGCCAGCAGCCAAGTTGGTACAGGGTCGTATGAAAAACTGTTTTTT.

The V gene is TRBV5-1, the J gene TRBJ1-1, with TRBD1 identical over 8 bases. This CDR3 is 13 amino acids long. Germline CDR1 reads SGHRS; CDR2 reads YFSETQ. V lost 4 bases and J lost 8; bases outside the gene matches: 7. The CDR3 nucleotides are TGCGCCAGCAGCCACGGACAGGGCGGAGAAGCTTTCTTT. Amino acid sequence: CASSHGQGGEAFF.

This clone was recorded a few times. This rearrangement joins TRBV5-5 to TRBJ1-2; D possibly corresponds to TRBD1 (6 bases). Looked up from germline, CDR1 is SGHKS and CDR2 is YYEKEE (reference sequence). There are 14 residues in the CDR3. The V end was cut by 4 bases, the J end by 4 bases, with 14 bases between. CDR3 in amino acids: CASSPGDDGYGYTF. The CDR3 DNA follows: TGTGCCAGCAGCCCAGGGGACGACGGCTATGGCTACACCTTC.

The chain uses TRBV7-3 and TRBJ2-1; possible D gene TRBD1, 6 bases. Germline assignment: CDR1 SGHTA and CDR2 FQGTGA. The CDR3 contains 15 residues. Trimming removed 5 bases at V and 3 bases at J, with 14 bases between. As DNA, the CDR3 is TGTGCCAGCAGCCCCTCGGGACACCTCTACAATGAGCAGTTCTTC. This codes for CASSPSGHLYNEQFF.

CDR3 bases: TGCGCCAGCAGCCAACTTCGGACAGGCTCCTACGAGCAGTACTTC. It encodes CASSQLRTGSYEQYF. This chain joins TRBV4-3 and TRBJ2-7; 7 nucleotides line up with TRBD1. The V gene's germline CDR1 is LGHNA and CDR2 YSLEER. The J segment lost 0 bases and the V segment lost 2 bases, leaving 4 bases of the junction unmatched. This CDR3 region has 15 residues.

V is TRBV5-1 and J is TRBJ1-1; D may be TRBD1 (5 bases). CDR3 size: 14 residues. Deletions cut 2 bases from V and 3 bases from J, with 11 bases between. CDR1 is SGHRS and CDR2 is YFSETQ in the germline V gene. CDR3: CASSFGGGYTEAFF. The DNA for the CDR3 is TGCGCCAGCAGCTTTGGGGGAGGGTACACTGAAGCTTTCTTT.

This clone was recorded at least ten times. The rearrangement uses TRBV15 and TRBJ2-3; TRBD2 matches at 8 bases. Per the germline V gene, CDR1 is LNHNV and CDR2 is YYDKDF (reference sequence). The CDR3 consists of 14 residues. With V trimmed by 5 bases and J by 5 bases, 6 bases remained unmatched. DNA of the CDR3: TGTGCCACCAGCGGGGGACTAGAGGGAGATACGCAGTATTTT. Translating gives CATSGGLEGDTQYF.

V usage is TRBV19 and J usage is TRBJ1-2, with D possibly matching TRBD1 (5 bases). This CDR3 has 15 amino acids. V dropped 7 bases and J dropped 7 bases, with 22 bases sitting between them. Germline V gene sequence: CDR1 LNHDA, CDR2 SQIVND (reference sequence). The CDR3 loop reads CASTVPSGRESGYTF. The CDR3 region has the DNA TGTGCCAGTACCGTCCCCTCGGGCAGGGAAAGTGGCTACACCTTC.

The genes are TRBV11-2 and TRBJ1-3; D uncertain. Germline V gives CDR1 SGHAT, CDR2 FQNNGV. This CDR3 has 13 amino acids. The V gene lost 1 base and the J gene lost 4 bases, with 5 bases spanning the gap. The CDR3 protein is CASSLAHGNTIYF. Here the CDR3 DNA reads TGTGCCAGCAGCTTAGCACACGGAAACACCATATATTTT. Filled out from reference TRBV11-2 and TRBJ1-3, the complete variable domain reads EAGVAQSPRYKIIEKRQSVAFWCNPISGHATLYWYQQILGQGPKLLIQFQNNGVVDDSQLPKDRFSAERLKGVDSTLKIQPAKLEDSAVYLCASSLAHGNTIYFGEGSWLTVV.

The chain combines TRBV19 with TRBJ1-2; D remains unclear. CDR3 length: 13 residues. Per germline, CDR1 LNHDA and CDR2 SQIVND (reference sequence). V was pared by 3 bases and J by 1 base, with 6 bases between. CDR3 coding DNA: TGTGCCAGTAGTATGGAGGTTAACTATGGCTACACCTTC. Its protein is CASSMEVNYGYTF.

The V call is TRBV5-6, the J call TRBJ1-6; 9 bases are a match to TRBD1. Losses at the gene ends were 4 bases for V and 8 bases for J; bases not matched to a gene: 4. This CDR3 region has 14 residues. Germline V CDR1 and CDR2: SGHDT, YYEEEE. The CDR3: CASSGDRADSPLHF. CDR3 nucleotide sequence: TGTGCCAGCAGCGGGGACAGGGCGGATTCACCCCTCCACTTT. The full variable domain, with the rest looked up from reference TRBV5-6 and TRBJ1-6, is DAGVTQSPTHLIKTRGQQVTLRCSPKSGHDTVSWYQQALGQGPQFIFQYYEEEERQRGNFPDRFSGHQFPNYSSELNVNALLLGDSALYLCASSGDRADSPLHFGNGTRLTVT.